Presented here are 22 T cell receptor beta chains from one specimen sequenced in a study of T-cell reconstitution after alpha-beta-depleted transplantation in children. Preparation of the TCRbeta library involved a method that used unique molecular identifiers. TCRdb reprocessed the PCR reads with MiXCR, giving one entry per CDR3 protein. The profile shows about 98,000 distinct CDR3 sequences, around a quarter of them singletons. This sample comprised PBMCs, obtained before TCRalphabeta/CD19-depleted stem cell transplant. The receptors originated from a boy younger than 10 with acute lymphoblastic leukemia, due to receive a stem cell transplant.

Remarks on this clonotype: A clone one base away is much larger, so this may be a read error. The J gene is TRBJ2-2, the V gene TRBV20-1; 10 bases fit TRBD1. Germline CDR1 and CDR2: DFQATT and SNEGSKA (reference sequence). The CDR3 is 17 amino acids. The CDR3 region has the DNA TGCTGTGCTAGAGATCCGGGACAGGGGTTTGGCACCGGGGAGCTGTTTTTT. Its protein is CCARDPGQGFGTGELFF.

This clonotype was counted a few times. This rearrangement joins TRBV25-1 to TRBJ1-3; no clear D. Deletions cut 2 bases from V and 9 bases from J, with 8 bases between. Looked up from germline, CDR1 is MGHDK and CDR2 is SYGVNS. The CDR3 length is 12 residues. CDR3 bases: TGTGCCAGCAGTGAAGATCGCGGCACCATATATTTT. As protein: CASSEDRGTIYF.

This clonotype was seen a few times. The chain joins TRBV28 to TRBJ1-1, with D hard to call. Germline loops: CDR1 MDHEN, CDR2 SYDVKM. Trimming took off 5 bases at V and 1 base at J, with 14 bases between the two ends. This CDR3 is built from 15 residues. CDR3 coding DNA: TGTGCCAGCAGTCCGCCGACCGGACGGAACACTGAAGCTTTCTTT. Protein product: CASSPPTGRNTEAFF. Full variable domain (rest looked up from reference TRBV28 and TRBJ1-1): DVKVTQSSRYLVKRTGEKVFLECVQDMDHENMFWYRQDPGLGLRLIYFSYDVKMKEKGDIPEGYSVSREKKERFSLILESASTNQTSMYLCASSPPTGRNTEAFFGQGTRLTVV.

This clonotype was seen more than once but under ten times. This chain uses TRBV29-1 with TRBJ2-3; D unresolved. Germline assignment: CDR1 SQVTM and CDR2 ANQGSEA. V lost 5 bases and J 0 bases, leaving 12 bases between the germline ends. The CDR3 has 14 residues. This CDR3 reads CSVIEFTSTDTQYF. CDR3 coding DNA: TGCAGCGTTATTGAGTTTACTAGCACAGATACGCAGTATTTT.

The genes are TRBV12-3 or TRBV12-4 and TRBJ1-4; 10 positions match TRBD1. Trimming removed 6 bases from V and 10 bases from J; junction bases left unmatched: 8. The CDR3 has 14 residues. CDR3 sequence: CASSATGGAAKLFF. The CDR3 DNA reads TGTGCCAGCAGCGCGACAGGGGGCGCGGCAAAACTGTTTTTT.

This clonotype has a single count. The chain has TRBV7-9 and TRBJ2-1, with D perhaps matching TRBD2 (6 bases). Looked up from germline, CDR1 is SEHNR and CDR2 is FQNEAQ (reference sequence). This CDR3 spans 17 amino acids. Trimming removed 10 bases at V and 3 bases at J, with 25 bases between. The CDR3 DNA sequence: TGTGCCATGAGCCCAGAGATAGCGGCACAAGTCTACAATGAGCAGTTCTTC. Its translation: CAMSPEIAAQVYNEQFF.

The J gene is TRBJ1-1, the V gene TRBV19; tentatively, D is TRBD1 (6 bases). Germline CDR1 and CDR2: LNHDA and SQIVND (reference sequence). The CDR3 has 16 amino acids. Trimming cost V 6 bases and J 0 bases, with 17 bases left between them. DNA of the CDR3: TGTGCCAGTAGGAGTTGGCCGCAGGGGATGAACACTGAAGCTTTCTTT. Amino acid sequence: CASRSWPQGMNTEAFF.

This chain joins TRBV12-3 or TRBV12-4 and TRBJ1-1, with D unresolved. The germline V and J ends were trimmed by 6 bases and 3 bases, with 5 bases remaining between them. This CDR3 has 11 residues. The CDR3 sequence: CASSWDTEAFF. The DNA for the CDR3 is TGTGCCAGCAGCTGGGACACTGAAGCTTTCTTT.

V usage is TRBV5-5 and J usage is TRBJ2-1; weak D call: TRBD1 (5 bases). Germline V CDR1 and CDR2: SGHKS, YYEKEE (reference sequence). V lost 3 bases, J lost 1 base, and 11 bases lay in between. CDR3 size: 15 residues. CDR3 nucleotides: TGTGCCAGCAGCTGGACACCTTATTCCTACAATGAGCAGTTCTTC. The encoded protein is CASSWTPYSYNEQFF.

This clonotype was counted only a few times. The chain employs TRBV11-2 and TRBJ2-1; 9 bases match TRBD2. Germline V gene lookup returns CDR1 SGHAT and CDR2 FQNNGV. After removal of 5 bases from V and 5 bases from J, the junction contained 10 bases not matched to a gene. The CDR3 consists of 16 residues. The CDR3 protein is CASSPMTSGLHNEQFF. In DNA form, the CDR3 reads TGTGCCAGCAGCCCAATGACTAGCGGCCTTCACAATGAGCAGTTCTTC. The whole variable domain, filled in from reference TRBV11-2 and TRBJ2-1, reads EAGVAQSPRYKIIEKRQSVAFWCNPISGHATLYWYQQILGQGPKLLIQFQNNGVVDDSQLPKDRFSAERLKGVDSTLKIQPAKLEDSAVYLCASSPMTSGLHNEQFFGPGTRLTVL.

The V and J genes are TRBV5-1 and TRBJ2-1, with a weak D call TRBD2 (6 bases). Germline loops: CDR1 SGHRS, CDR2 YFSETQ. CDR3 length: 18 amino acids. V was cut by 4 bases and J by 4 bases, with 24 bases left in between. In DNA form, the CDR3 reads TGCGCCAGCAGCCACACACCAAGAGGTAGCGGAGATTACAATGAGCAGTTCTTC. It encodes CASSHTPRGSGDYNEQFF. The full variable domain, its missing parts supplied by reference TRBV5-1 and TRBJ2-1, is KAGVTQTPRYLIKTRGQQVTLSCSPISGHRSVSWYQQTPGQGLQFLFEYFSETQRNKGNFPGRFSGRQFSNSRSEMNVSTLELGDSALYLCASSHTPRGSGDYNEQFFGPGTRLTVL.

The chain is built from TRBV18 and TRBJ2-7; TRBD1 matches at 10 bases. The CDR3 has 14 amino acids. With V trimmed by 4 bases and J by 5 bases, 5 bases remained unmatched. Germline assignment: CDR1 KGHSH and CDR2 LQKENI. As DNA, the CDR3 is TGTGCCAGCTCACTAAGACAGGGGGCGAACGAGCAGTACTTC. It codes for CASSLRQGANEQYF. The entire variable domain, with the rest obtained from reference TRBV18 and TRBJ2-7, is as follows: NAGVMQNPRHLVRRRGQEARLRCSPMKGHSHVYWYRQLPEEGLKFMVYLQKENIIDESGMPKERFSAEFPKEGPSILRIQQVVRGDSAAYFCASSLRQGANEQYFGPGTRLTVT.

The chain recombines TRBV2 with TRBJ1-1; 12 bases agree with TRBD1. The ends lost 8 bases at V and 5 bases at J; junction bases unmatched: 6. Germline assignment: CDR1 SNHLY and CDR2 FYNNEI. CDR3 length: 14 residues. The CDR3 here is CASSRDRGLTEAFF. The CDR3 nucleotides are TGTGCCAGCTCCAGGGACAGGGGGCTTACTGAAGCTTTCTTT.

The chain has TRBV7-9 and TRBJ2-7; D perhaps matches TRBD1 (5 bases). CDR1 and CDR2 (germline): SEHNR, FQNEAQ (reference sequence). The CDR3 contains 14 residues. V lost 5 bases and J 4 bases, leaving 15 bases between the germline ends. The CDR3 spells CASSPGLKGYEQYF. The CDR3, as DNA: TGTGCCAGCAGCCCAGGGCTTAAGGGATACGAGCAGTACTTC. The full variable domain, with the rest looked up from reference TRBV7-9 and TRBJ2-7, is DTGVSQNPRHKITKRGQNVTFRCDPISEHNRLYWYRQTLGQGPEFLTYFQNEAQLEKSRLLSDRFSAERPKGSFSTLEIQRTEQGDSAMYLCASSPGLKGYEQYFGPGTRLTVT.

This chain uses TRBV7-8 with TRBJ2-3; D perhaps matches TRBD1 (6 bases). The germline CDR1 and CDR2 sequences are SGHVS and FQNEAQ. Trimming removed 6 bases at V and 7 bases at J, with 20 bases between. This CDR3 is built from 15 residues. CDR3 sequence: CASSLQTGGAHTQYF. The DNA for the CDR3 is TGTGCCAGCAGTCTGCAGACAGGTGGGGCACATACGCAGTATTTT.

V and J are TRBV6-6 and TRBJ2-7; D possibly uses TRBD1 or TRBD2 (6 bases each). The CDR3 is 13 residues long. V was pared by 4 bases and J by 3 bases, with 10 bases between. The V gene's germline CDR1 is MNHNY and CDR2 SVGAGI (reference sequence). The CDR3 DNA follows: TGTGCCAGCAGTTCAGGGGAGGTCTACGAGCAGTACTTC. This codes for CASSSGEVYEQYF.

This clonotype is large. The rearrangement uses TRBV7-8 and TRBJ2-1, with a weak D call TRBD2 (5 bases). Trimming took 5 bases from V and 3 from J, leaving 17 bases between them. Germline CDR1 reads SGHVS; CDR2 reads FQNEAQ. The CDR3 is 16 residues long. The CDR3, as DNA: TGTGCCAGCAGCCCCCACATCAGCGGAAGCTACAATGAGCAGTTCTTC. It is translated as CASSPHISGSYNEQFF.

This clonotype was observed at least ten times. This chain links TRBV29-1 with TRBJ1-2; the match to TRBD1 covers 7 bases. The V gene end was trimmed by 4 bases and the J gene end by 5 bases; junction bases not matched to a gene: 1. The CDR3 runs 11 residues. CDR1 SQVTM and CDR2 ANQGSEA come from the germline V gene. Written as DNA, the CDR3 is TGCAGCGTTGGACAGGGATATGGCTACACCTTC. Translated: CSVGQGYGYTF.

The V gene is TRBV3-1, the J gene TRBJ1-3; D is uncertain. Trimming pared 3 bases from V and 0 bases from J, leaving 9 bases between. Germline V gene data show CDR1 as LGHDT and CDR2 as YNNKEL (reference sequence). The CDR3 spans 15 residues. CDR3 nucleotides: TGTGCCAGCAGCCACCAGACCTACTCTGGAAACACCATATATTTT. Its translation is CASSHQTYSGNTIYF.

V is TRBV9 and J is TRBJ1-6; tentatively, D is TRBD1 (5 bases). The CDR3 sequence is 15 residues long. Germline CDR1 reads SGDLS; CDR2 reads YYNGEE. Trimming stripped 0 bases from V and 7 bases from J, with 11 bases between. The CDR3 nucleotides read TGTGCCAGCAGCGTAGCTGGGGCGGGGAATTCACCCCTCCACTTT. It specifies CASSVAGAGNSPLHF. The whole variable domain, filled in from reference TRBV9 and TRBJ1-6, reads DSGVTQTPKHLITATGQRVTLRCSPRSGDLSVYWYQQSLDQGLQFLIQYYNGEERAKGNILERFSAQQFPDLHSELNLSSLELGDSALYFCASSVAGAGNSPLHFGNGTRLTVT.

The chain has TRBV7-2 and TRBJ2-7; D is possibly TRBD1 (6 bases). V was pared by 2 bases and J by 3 bases, with 14 bases between. Germline V CDR1 and CDR2: SGHTA, FQGNSA. The CDR3 contains 15 residues. CDR3 residues: CASSLSFNRDYEQYF. In DNA form, the CDR3 reads TGTGCCAGCAGCTTATCGTTTAACAGGGACTACGAGCAGTACTTC.

The chain carries TRBV6-5 and TRBJ2-4; TRBD1 agrees at 9 bases. The CDR3 totals 19 residues. Germline-derived CDR1 and CDR2 are MNHEY and SVGAGI. V shed 2 bases and J 1 base; nucleotides not matched to a gene: 12. CDR3 DNA: TGTGCCAGCAGTTACACCGGGACAGGGTCCTCGGGGGCCAAAAACATTCAGTACTTC. Amino acids: CASSYTGTGSSGAKNIQYF.